Shown below are 28 T cell receptor beta chains from a single sample sequenced in a study of cytomegalovirus exposure and HLA in healthy donors. PCR was performed using 60 Vbeta and 13 Jbeta primers. Assay: immunoSEQ multiplex PCR; the TCRdb copy retains only in-frame clones and omits some. Found here are some 120,000 clones, approximately 70% of them singletons; the top ten hold under 5.5%. What was sequenced was PBMCs. Receptors originate from a man aged 60 to 69 in good health and CMV-seropositive.

CDR3 in amino acids: CASSYRGDNPDTQYF. The CDR3 DNA reads as TGTGCCAGCAGCTATCGAGGGGACAACCCAGATACGCAGTATTTT. The gene calls are TRBV6-6 and TRBJ2-3; weak D call: TRBD1 (6 bases). Per germline, CDR1 MNHNY and CDR2 SVGAGI (reference sequence). CDR3 length: 15 amino acids. V lost 6 bases and J 4 bases, leaving 17 bases between the germline ends.

The V gene is TRBV6-6, the J gene TRBJ2-3; 7 bases are shared with TRBD1. The CDR3 spans 15 residues. Per germline, CDR1 MNHNY and CDR2 SVGAGI (reference sequence). The V and J ends lost 2 bases and 2 bases, in that order; junction bases with no gene match: 4. The CDR3 region is CASSYPDRPTDTQYF. The CDR3 coding sequence is TGTGCCAGCAGTTACCCGGACAGGCCCACAGATACGCAGTATTTT.

V is TRBV30 and J is TRBJ1-5, with D hard to call. The CDR3 contains 12 residues. Germline V CDR1 and CDR2: GTSNPN, SVGIG (reference sequence). V dropped 3 bases and J dropped 7 bases, with 10 bases sitting between them. The CDR3 DNA reads as TGTGCCTGGAGCCCGGTGGGCCAGCCCCAGCATTTT. It is translated as CAWSPVGQPQHF.

This sequence joins TRBV5-1 and TRBJ2-2, with TRBD2 as a possible D gene (5 bases). Germline V gives CDR1 SGHRS, CDR2 YFSETQ. This CDR3 is 14 amino acids long. Trimming removed 0 bases from V and 5 bases from J, with 8 bases in between. CDR3 amino acids: CASSLASGTGELFF. CDR3 bases: TGCGCCAGCAGCTTGGCTTCGGGGACCGGGGAGCTGTTTTTT.

This clone showed up just a few times. V is TRBV28 and J is TRBJ2-5; 12 nucleotides line up with TRBD1. In germline, CDR1 is MDHEN, CDR2 SYDVKM. V gave up 7 bases and J gave up 2 bases; unmatched junction bases: 17. The CDR3 is made up of 19 amino acids. Written as DNA, the CDR3 is TGTGCCAGCACTGACCGGGACAGGGGGCGGGGGTTGGTGCAAGAGACCCAGTACTTC. Its translation: CASTDRDRGRGLVQETQYF.

The chain uses TRBV30 and TRBJ1-2; D is uncertain. Trimming took off 0 bases at V and 1 base at J, with 6 bases between the two ends. The CDR3 totals 13 residues. Germline V gene sequence: CDR1 GTSNPN, CDR2 SVGIG (reference sequence). In DNA, the CDR3 is TGTGCCTGGAGTGTACAAGTTAACTATGGCTACACCTTC. Its protein product is CAWSVQVNYGYTF.

The rearrangement links TRBV6-6 to TRBJ1-2; a weak D match, TRBD1 (6 bases). CDR1 MNHNY and CDR2 SVGAGI come from the germline V gene (reference sequence). The ends were cut back, 2 bases at V and 4 bases at J, with 11 bases in the middle. CDR3 length: 14 residues. Here the CDR3 DNA reads TGTGCCAGCAGTTACGAAGGGGGTTTCTATGGCTACACCTTC. This codes for CASSYEGGFYGYTF.

The chain employs TRBV28 and TRBJ2-5; 7 bases are shared with TRBD1. The J segment lost 0 bases and the V segment lost 8 bases, leaving 3 bases of the junction unmatched. The CDR3 runs 13 residues. Per the germline V gene, CDR1 is MDHEN and CDR2 is SYDVKM. The CDR3 region has the DNA TGTGCCAGCTGTGGGACAGACCAAGAGACCCAGTACTTC. This gives the protein CASCGTDQETQYF.

The rearrangement links TRBV7-2 to TRBJ2-1, with 11 positions matching TRBD2. J was trimmed by 6 bases and V by 4 bases; bases with no gene match: 17. CDR1 and CDR2 from the germline V gene are SGHTA and FQGNSA. This CDR3 has 19 residues. CDR3 sequence reads: CASSSLSSGGAGFGNEQFF. As DNA, the CDR3 is TGTGCCAGCAGCTCCCTTAGTAGCGGGGGGGCGGGGTTCGGCAATGAGCAGTTCTTC.

This clone has just one count. The gene calls are TRBV28 and TRBJ1-2; D unclear. The CDR3 loop spans 12 amino acids. Germline V lookup: CDR1 MDHEN, CDR2 SYDVKM. Trimming cost V 3 bases and J 6 bases, with 8 bases left between them. The CDR3: CASSFSTDGYTF. The CDR3 DNA sequence: TGTGCCAGCAGTTTCTCCACGGATGGCTACACCTTC.

The chain employs TRBV7-8 and TRBJ1-6, with a tentative D call TRBD1 (5 bases). The V gene lost 1 base and the J gene lost 6 bases, with 13 bases spanning the gap. Per germline, CDR1 SGHVS and CDR2 FQNEAQ. This CDR3 contains 16 residues. This chain's CDR3 is CASSLVAGPSNSPLHF. Here the CDR3 DNA reads TGTGCCAGCAGCTTAGTAGCGGGACCCTCTAATTCACCCCTCCACTTT.

The V and J genes are TRBV10-3 and TRBJ2-1; tentatively, D is TRBD2 (5 bases). V lost 3 bases to trimming and J lost 7 bases, with 19 bases between them. The V gene's germline CDR1 is ENHRY and CDR2 SYGVKD. The CDR3 contains 16 residues. CDR3 amino acids: CAISDPGNHSGNEQFF. Here the CDR3 DNA reads TGTGCCATCAGTGACCCGGGGAATCACTCGGGGAATGAGCAGTTCTTC.

The chain employs TRBV19 and TRBJ1-5; TRBD1 matches 8 bases. With 5 bases clipped from V and 0 bases from J, the junction kept 3 bases outside the gene matches. Germline CDR1 is LNHDA and CDR2 is SQIVND (reference sequence). This CDR3 is built from 15 residues. CDR3 nucleotide sequence: TGTGCCAGTAGTCACACAGGGGGTAGCAATCAGCCCCAGCATTTT. Protein product: CASSHTGGSNQPQHF.

The V gene is TRBV5-1, the J gene TRBJ1-3, with D maybe TRBD1 (6 bases). The CDR3 runs to 13 residues. CDR1 is SGHRS and CDR2 is YFSETQ in the germline V gene. Trimming shortened V by 4 bases and J by 6 bases, and 11 bases separated the two germline ends. CDR3 sequence (DNA): TGCGCCAGCAGCGAAACAGGGACAAACACCATATATTTT. This codes for CASSETGTNTIYF.

There are a few counts of this clone. The chain joins TRBV2 to TRBJ1-3; 7 bases match TRBD1. J lost 0 bases, V lost 5 bases, and 4 bases had no gene match. The germline V gene has CDR1 SNHLY and CDR2 FYNNEI. The CDR3 loop spans 15 amino acids. CDR3 nucleotide sequence: TGTGCCAGCAGTAGAACAGGGGTCTCTGGAAACACCATATATTTT. Its translation is CASSRTGVSGNTIYF.

V and J are TRBV9 and TRBJ2-7, with D maybe TRBD2 (6 bases). The CDR3 totals 17 residues. The V gene's germline CDR1 is SGDLS and CDR2 YYNGEE. Deletions cut 7 bases from V and 2 bases from J, with 25 bases between. The DNA for the CDR3 is TGTGCCAGCTTTGATACCCGAACACGGAGGGGACCCTACGAGCAGTACTTC. Translation: CASFDTRTRRGPYEQYF.

This chain connects TRBV15 to TRBJ1-5, with D perhaps matching TRBD1 (5 bases). Trimming pared 0 bases from V and 0 bases from J, leaving 12 bases between. CDR3 length: 17 residues. Germline CDR1 reads LNHNV; CDR2 reads YYDKDF (reference sequence). Here the CDR3 DNA reads TGTGCCACCAGCAGAGAATCATGGGGGGATAGCAATCAGCCCCAGCATTTT. It encodes CATSRESWGDSNQPQHF.

This clone was counted only a few times. The chain couples TRBV10-3 to TRBJ1-2; 8 positions agree with TRBD1. V shed 2 bases and J 8 bases; nucleotides not matched to a gene: 7. The CDR3 covers 14 residues. Germline V gene sequence: CDR1 ENHRY, CDR2 SYGVKD. Written as DNA, the CDR3 is TGTGCCATCAGTGAGGCTCAGGGGGCAGCGGGCTACACCTTC. It specifies CAISEAQGAAGYTF.

Concerning this clone: In the same sample, other DNA sequences code for this CDR3. V usage is TRBV9 and J usage is TRBJ2-5; perhaps TRBD2 as D (6 bases). The V gene's germline CDR1 is SGDLS and CDR2 YYNGEE. The CDR3 totals 13 residues. With 2 bases removed from V and 2 bases from J, the gap between germline ends came to 7 bases. CDR3 region: CASSVGTQETQYF. The CDR3 nucleotides are TGTGCCAGCAGCGTCGGGACTCAAGAGACCCAGTACTTC. The complete variable domain, with remaining parts taken from reference TRBV9 and TRBJ2-5, reads DSGVTQTPKHLITATGQRVTLRCSPRSGDLSVYWYQQSLDQGLQFLIQYYNGEERAKGNILERFSAQQFPDLHSELNLSSLELGDSALYFCASSVGTQETQYFGPGTRLLVL.

The rearrangement joins TRBV5-5 to TRBJ2-7; the D gene is possibly TRBD1 (6 bases). Germline V gives CDR1 SGHKS, CDR2 YYEKEE (reference sequence). V was trimmed by 4 bases and J by 6 bases, leaving 20 bases between them. This CDR3 spans 15 amino acids. CDR3: CASSPTGQNAGEQYF. The DNA of the CDR3 is TGTGCCAGCAGCCCTACAGGGCAAAATGCGGGCGAGCAGTACTTC.

This clone was observed a few times. The V gene is TRBV5-4, the J gene TRBJ2-1; 8 nucleotides agree with TRBD2. The CDR3 is 15 amino acids. The junction had 3 bases not matched to a gene; V was cut back by 2 bases and J by 2 bases. The germline CDR1 and CDR2 sequences are SGHNT and YYREEE (reference sequence). CDR3 DNA sequence: TGTGCCAGCAGCTTTCGGGGGGGGGCCTACAATGAGCAGTTCTTC. It encodes CASSFRGGAYNEQFF.

The rearrangement joins TRBV29-1 to TRBJ1-4, with TRBD1 as a possible D gene (6 bases). The CDR3 has 13 amino acids. V lost 7 bases to trimming and J lost 5 bases, with 14 bases between them. Germline V gives CDR1 SQVTM, CDR2 ANQGSEA. The CDR3 protein is CSARGGGNEKLFF. The CDR3 bases are TGCAGCGCCCGGGGAGGGGGGAATGAAAAACTGTTTTTT.

The rearrangement joins TRBV7-2 to TRBJ2-5; 7 bases map to TRBD1. CDR3 length equals 14 residues. CDR1 is SGHTA, CDR2 FQGNSA, per germline. The J segment lost 7 bases and the V segment lost 0 bases, leaving 5 bases of the junction unmatched. The CDR3 bases are TGTGCCAGCAGCTTAGCCAGACAGGGAGTGACCCAGTACTTC. It codes for CASSLARQGVTQYF. Looking up the rest from reference TRBV7-2 and TRBJ2-5 gives the full variable domain: GAGVSQSPSNKVTEKGKDVELRCDPISGHTALYWYRQSLGQGLEFLIYFQGNSAPDKSGLPSDRFSAERTGGSVSTLTIQRTQQEDSAVYLCASSLARQGVTQYFGPGTRLLVL.

The rearrangement links TRBV6-5 to TRBJ2-7; 8 nucleotides align to TRBD2. CDR3 length: 14 amino acids. Germline trimming cut 0 bases from V and 6 bases from J; bases unmatched to any gene: 4. The germline V gene encodes CDR1 MNHEY and CDR2 SVGAGI. CDR3 bases: TGTGCCAGCAGTTACTCTCCCCGGGGGGGCGAGCAGTACTTC. Protein product: CASSYSPRGGEQYF.

This clone was seen only once. The rearrangement joins TRBV7-3 to TRBJ2-3, with 8 bases that match TRBD1. The CDR3 loop spans 15 amino acids. Germline V gene data show CDR1 as SGHTA and CDR2 as FQGTGA. Trimming at V came to 0 bases and at J to 1 base, leaving 0 bases not matched to a gene. The CDR3 loop is CASSLTGQGTDTQYF. The CDR3 region has the DNA TGTGCCAGCAGCTTAACGGGACAGGGCACAGATACGCAGTATTTT.

This clone was seen just once. The CDR3 protein is CASSRLAGGNTGELFF. For the CDR3, the DNA is TGTGCCAGCAGTAGACTAGCGGGGGGGAACACCGGGGAGCTGTTTTTT. The chain joins TRBV2 to TRBJ2-2, with 13 bases matching TRBD2. Germline-derived CDR1 and CDR2 are SNHLY and FYNNEI. The CDR3 has 16 residues. With 5 bases clipped from V and 1 base from J, the junction kept 1 base outside the gene matches.

In its sample, this clone was seen a few times. J is TRBJ2-1 and V is TRBV7-2; D perhaps matches TRBD2 (5 bases). CDR1 SGHTA and CDR2 FQGNSA come from the germline V gene. Trimming cost V 4 bases and J 4 bases, with 17 bases left between them. The CDR3 totals 16 residues. This CDR3 reads CASSYSRGNLYNEQFF. CDR3 coding DNA: TGTGCCAGCAGCTACTCCCGGGGAAACCTATACAATGAGCAGTTCTTC. Full variable domain (outside the CDR3, taken from reference TRBV7-2 and TRBJ2-1): GAGVSQSPSNKVTEKGKDVELRCDPISGHTALYWYRQSLGQGLEFLIYFQGNSAPDKSGLPSDRFSAERTGGSVSTLTIQRTQQEDSAVYLCASSYSRGNLYNEQFFGPGTRLTVL.

This chain joins TRBV10-1 and TRBJ2-7; D may be TRBD1 (6 bases). The CDR3 runs 15 residues. The ends were cut back, 2 bases at V and 2 bases at J, with 13 bases in the middle. In germline, CDR1 is WNHNN, CDR2 SYGVQD (reference sequence). CDR3 in amino acids: CASSEAAGEPYEQYF. The CDR3 bases are TGCGCCAGCAGTGAGGCGGCAGGGGAGCCCTACGAGCAGTACTTC.